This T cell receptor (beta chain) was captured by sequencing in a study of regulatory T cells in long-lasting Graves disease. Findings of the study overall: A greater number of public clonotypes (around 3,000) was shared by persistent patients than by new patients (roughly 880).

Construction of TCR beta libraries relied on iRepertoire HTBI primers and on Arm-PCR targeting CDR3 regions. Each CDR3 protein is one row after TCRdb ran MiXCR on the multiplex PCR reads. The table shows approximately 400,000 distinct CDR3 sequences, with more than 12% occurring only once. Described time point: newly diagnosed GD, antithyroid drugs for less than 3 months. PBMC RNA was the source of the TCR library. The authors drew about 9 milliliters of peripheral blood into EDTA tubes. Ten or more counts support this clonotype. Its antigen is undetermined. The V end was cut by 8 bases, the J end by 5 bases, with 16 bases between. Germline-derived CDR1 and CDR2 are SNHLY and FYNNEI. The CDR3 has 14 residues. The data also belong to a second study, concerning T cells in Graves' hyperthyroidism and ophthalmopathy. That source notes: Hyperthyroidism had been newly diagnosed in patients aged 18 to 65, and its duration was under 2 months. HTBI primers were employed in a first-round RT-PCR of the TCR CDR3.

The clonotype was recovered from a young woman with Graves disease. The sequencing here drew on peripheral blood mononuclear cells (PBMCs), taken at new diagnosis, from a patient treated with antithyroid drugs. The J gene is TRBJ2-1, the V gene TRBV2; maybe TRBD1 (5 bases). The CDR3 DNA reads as TGTGCCAGCGCCGCAACCAGGGATAACAATGAGCAGTTCTTC. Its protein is CASAATRDNNEQFF.